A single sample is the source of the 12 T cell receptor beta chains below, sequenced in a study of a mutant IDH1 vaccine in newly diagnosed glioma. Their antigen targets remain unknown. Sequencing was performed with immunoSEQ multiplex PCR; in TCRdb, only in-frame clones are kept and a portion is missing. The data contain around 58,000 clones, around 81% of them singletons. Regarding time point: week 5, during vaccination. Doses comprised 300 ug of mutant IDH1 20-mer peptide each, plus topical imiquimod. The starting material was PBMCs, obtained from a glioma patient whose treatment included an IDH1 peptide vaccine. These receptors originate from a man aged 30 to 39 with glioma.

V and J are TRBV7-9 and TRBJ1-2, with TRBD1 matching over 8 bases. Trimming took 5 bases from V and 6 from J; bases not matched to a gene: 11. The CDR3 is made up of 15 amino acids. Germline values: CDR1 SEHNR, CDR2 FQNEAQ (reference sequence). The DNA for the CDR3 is TGTGCCAGCAGCGGGCCGGGACAGGTTCGCGATGGCTACACCTTC. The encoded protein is CASSGPGQVRDGYTF.

Here the CDR3 reads CASSLILAGGQETQYF. DNA of the CDR3: TGTGCCAGCAGTTTAATACTAGCGGGGGGGCAAGAGACCCAGTACTTC. This sequence joins TRBV6-5 and TRBJ2-5; TRBD2 matches at 13 bases. CDR1 and CDR2 (germline): MNHEY, SVGAGI. This CDR3 is 16 amino acids long. V lost 4 bases and J lost 2; bases outside the gene matches: 4.

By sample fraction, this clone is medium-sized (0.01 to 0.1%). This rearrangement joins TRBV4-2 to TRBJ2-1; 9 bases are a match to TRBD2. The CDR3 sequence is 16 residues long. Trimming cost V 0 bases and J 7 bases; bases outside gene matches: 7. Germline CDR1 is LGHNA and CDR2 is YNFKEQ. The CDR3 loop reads CASSQEGAGGPNEQFF. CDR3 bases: TGTGCCAGCAGCCAAGAGGGGGCGGGGGGGCCGAATGAGCAGTTCTTC.

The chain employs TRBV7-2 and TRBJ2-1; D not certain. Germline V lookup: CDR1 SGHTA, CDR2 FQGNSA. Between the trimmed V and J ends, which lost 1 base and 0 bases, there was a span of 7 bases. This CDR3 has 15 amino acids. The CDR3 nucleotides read TGTGCCAGCAGCTTAGACTGGACCTCCTACAATGAGCAGTTCTTC. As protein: CASSLDWTSYNEQFF.

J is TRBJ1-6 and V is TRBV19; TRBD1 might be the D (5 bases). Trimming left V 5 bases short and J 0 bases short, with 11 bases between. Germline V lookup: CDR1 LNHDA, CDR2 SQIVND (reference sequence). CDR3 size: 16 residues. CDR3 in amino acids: CASSGTDSSYNSPLHF. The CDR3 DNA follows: TGTGCCAGTAGTGGGACCGACAGCTCCTATAATTCACCCCTCCACTTT.

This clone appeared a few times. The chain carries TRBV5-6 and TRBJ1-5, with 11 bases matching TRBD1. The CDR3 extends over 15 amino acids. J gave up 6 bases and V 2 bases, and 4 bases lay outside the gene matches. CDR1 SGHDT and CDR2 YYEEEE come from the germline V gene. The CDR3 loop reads CASSFGTGGIQPQHF. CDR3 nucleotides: TGTGCCAGCAGCTTCGGGACAGGGGGTATTCAGCCCCAGCATTTT.

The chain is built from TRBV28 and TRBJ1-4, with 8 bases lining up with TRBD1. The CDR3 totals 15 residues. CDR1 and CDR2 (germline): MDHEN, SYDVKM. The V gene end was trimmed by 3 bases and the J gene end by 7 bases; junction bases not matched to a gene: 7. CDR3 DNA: TGTGCCAGCAGTTTTTCGGGACAGGTCCTTGAAAAACTGTTTTTT. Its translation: CASSFSGQVLEKLFF.

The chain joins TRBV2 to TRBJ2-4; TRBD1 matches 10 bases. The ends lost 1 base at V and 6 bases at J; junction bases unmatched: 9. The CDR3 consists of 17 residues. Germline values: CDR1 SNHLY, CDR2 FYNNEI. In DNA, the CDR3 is TGTGCCAGCAGTGAAGGTTTCGGGACAGGGGATCGAAACATTCAGTACTTC. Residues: CASSEGFGTGDRNIQYF.

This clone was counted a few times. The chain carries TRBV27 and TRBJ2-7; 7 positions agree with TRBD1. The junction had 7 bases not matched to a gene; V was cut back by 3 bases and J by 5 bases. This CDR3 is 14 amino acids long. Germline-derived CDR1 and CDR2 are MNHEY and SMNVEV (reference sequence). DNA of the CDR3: TGTGCCAGCAGTTTCGCGGACAGGTCCGACGAGCAGTACTTC. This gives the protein CASSFADRSDEQYF.

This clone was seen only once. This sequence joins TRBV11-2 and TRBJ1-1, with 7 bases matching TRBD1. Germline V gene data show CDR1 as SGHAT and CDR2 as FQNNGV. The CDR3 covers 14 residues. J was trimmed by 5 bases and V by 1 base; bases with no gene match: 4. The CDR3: CASSLATGQTEAFF. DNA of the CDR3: TGTGCCAGCAGCTTAGCGACAGGGCAGACTGAAGCTTTCTTT.

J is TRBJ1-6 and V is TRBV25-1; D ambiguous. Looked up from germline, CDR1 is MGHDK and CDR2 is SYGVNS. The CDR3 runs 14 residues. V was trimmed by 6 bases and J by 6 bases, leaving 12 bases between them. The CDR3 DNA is TGTGCCAGCAGATCATGGACGGTTAATTCACCCCTCCACTTT. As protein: CASRSWTVNSPLHF.

The CDR3 spells CASNGGDNEKLFF. For the CDR3, the DNA is TGTGCCAGCAACGGGGGGGATAATGAAAAACTGTTTTTT. The chain has TRBV2 and TRBJ1-4; D perhaps matches TRBD1 (5 bases). V shed 7 bases and J shed 4 bases, with 10 bases lying between them. The CDR3 spans 13 residues. Germline CDR1 reads SNHLY; CDR2 reads FYNNEI.